The following is a TCR beta chain sequence with its context. Its matching antigen is unknown. PCR primers comprised 60 Vbeta and 13 Jbeta primers. The protocol was immunoSEQ multiplex PCR, while the TCRdb copy is restricted to in-frame clones and leaves out a portion. The sample consists of about 150,000 clones, just over 75% of them appearing once. This sample was taken from a study of cytomegalovirus exposure and HLA in healthy donors. On the study more broadly: Approximately 85 million unique TCRs from HLA-typed donors made up an early data release.

This CDR3 region has 14 residues. CDR1 is SGHVS and CDR2 is FNYEAQ in the germline V gene. V shed 4 bases, J shed 7 bases, and the junction held 8 bases outside the gene matches. Overall study findings and caveats: The authors later found TCR association rates varying by HLA locus, with DRB1 most and HLA-C fewest. In a later analysis, about 17,000 TCR beta sequences were associated with HLA alleles at 0.05 false discovery rate. Follow-up analysis later connected one missense variant in DCLRE1C with trimming of TCR beta V- and J-genes.

J is TRBJ2-7 and V is TRBV7-6; 9 bases fit TRBD1. The sequenced sample consisted of PBMCs. The sequence was obtained from a woman in her 30s in good health and CMV-seropositive. DNA of the CDR3: TGTGCCAGCAGCTCCGGACAGGGGTTGGGGGAGCAGTACTTC. Its translation is CASSSGQGLGEQYF.